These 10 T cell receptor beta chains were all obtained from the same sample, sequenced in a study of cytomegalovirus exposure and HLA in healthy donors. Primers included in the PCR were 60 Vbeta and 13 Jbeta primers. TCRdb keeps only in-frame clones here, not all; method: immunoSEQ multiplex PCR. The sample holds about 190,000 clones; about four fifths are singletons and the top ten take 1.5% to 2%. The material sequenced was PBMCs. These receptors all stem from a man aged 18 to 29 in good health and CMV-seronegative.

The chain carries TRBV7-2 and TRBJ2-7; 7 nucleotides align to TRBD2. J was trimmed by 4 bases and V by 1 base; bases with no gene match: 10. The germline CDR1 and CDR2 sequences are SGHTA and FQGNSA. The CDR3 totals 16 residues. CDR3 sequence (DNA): TGTGCCAGCAGCTTAGGGTCCAGCGGGGAAATATACGAGCAGTACTTC. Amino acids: CASSLGSSGEIYEQYF.

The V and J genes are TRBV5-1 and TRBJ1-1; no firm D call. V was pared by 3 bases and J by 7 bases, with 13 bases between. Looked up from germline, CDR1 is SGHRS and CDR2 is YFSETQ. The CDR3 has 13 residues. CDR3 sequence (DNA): TGCGCCAGCAGCTGGAAGACGGACTTTGAAGCTTTCTTT. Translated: CASSWKTDFEAFF.

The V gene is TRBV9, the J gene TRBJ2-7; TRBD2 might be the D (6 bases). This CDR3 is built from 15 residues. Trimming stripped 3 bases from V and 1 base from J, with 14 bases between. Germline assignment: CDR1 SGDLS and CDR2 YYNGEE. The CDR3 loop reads CASSARREPSYEQYF. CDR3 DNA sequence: TGTGCCAGCAGCGCCCGGAGGGAACCATCCTACGAGCAGTACTTC.

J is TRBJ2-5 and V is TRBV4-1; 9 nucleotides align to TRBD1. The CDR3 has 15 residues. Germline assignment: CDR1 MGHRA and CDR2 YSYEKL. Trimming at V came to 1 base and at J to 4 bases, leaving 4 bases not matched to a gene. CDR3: CASSQAIQGAETQYF. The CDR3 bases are TGCGCCAGCAGCCAAGCCATACAGGGGGCAGAGACCCAGTACTTC.

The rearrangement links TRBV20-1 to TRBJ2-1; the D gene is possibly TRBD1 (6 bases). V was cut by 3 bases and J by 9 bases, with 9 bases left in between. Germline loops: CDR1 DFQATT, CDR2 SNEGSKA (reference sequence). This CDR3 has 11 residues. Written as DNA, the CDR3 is TGCAGTGCTAGCAGGGGCGTTGAGCAGTTCTTC. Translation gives CSASRGVEQFF.

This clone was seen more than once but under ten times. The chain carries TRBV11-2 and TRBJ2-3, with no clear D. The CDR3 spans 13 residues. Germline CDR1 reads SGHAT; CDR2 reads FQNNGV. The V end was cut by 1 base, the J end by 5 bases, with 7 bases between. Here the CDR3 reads CASSLGLLDTQYF. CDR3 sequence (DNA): TGTGCCAGCAGCTTAGGACTCCTAGATACGCAGTATTTT.

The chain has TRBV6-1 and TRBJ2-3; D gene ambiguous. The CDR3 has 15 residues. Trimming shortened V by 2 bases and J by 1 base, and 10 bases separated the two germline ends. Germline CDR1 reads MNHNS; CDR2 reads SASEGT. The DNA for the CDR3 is TGTGCCAGCAGTGAACAGGTTCCACGCACAGATACGCAGTATTTT. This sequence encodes CASSEQVPRTDTQYF.

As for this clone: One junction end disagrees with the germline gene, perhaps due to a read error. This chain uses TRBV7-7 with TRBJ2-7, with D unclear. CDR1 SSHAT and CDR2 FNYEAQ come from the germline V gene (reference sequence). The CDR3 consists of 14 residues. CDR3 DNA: TGTGCTAGCAGCCCGAGCCACCCCTCCTACGAGCAGTACTTC. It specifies CASSPSHPSYEQYF.

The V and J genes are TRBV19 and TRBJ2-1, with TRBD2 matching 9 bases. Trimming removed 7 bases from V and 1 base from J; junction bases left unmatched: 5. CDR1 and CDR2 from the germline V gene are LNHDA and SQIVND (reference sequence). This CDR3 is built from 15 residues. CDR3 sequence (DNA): TGTGCCAGTAAATGGCGGGAGGGTTCCTACAATGAGCAGTTCTTC. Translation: CASKWREGSYNEQFF.

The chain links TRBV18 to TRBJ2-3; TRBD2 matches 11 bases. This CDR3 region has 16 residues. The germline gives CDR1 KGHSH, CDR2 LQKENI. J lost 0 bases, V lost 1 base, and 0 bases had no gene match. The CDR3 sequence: CASSPRTSGSTDTQYF. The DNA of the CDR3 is TGTGCCAGCTCACCACGGACTAGCGGGAGCACAGATACGCAGTATTTT.